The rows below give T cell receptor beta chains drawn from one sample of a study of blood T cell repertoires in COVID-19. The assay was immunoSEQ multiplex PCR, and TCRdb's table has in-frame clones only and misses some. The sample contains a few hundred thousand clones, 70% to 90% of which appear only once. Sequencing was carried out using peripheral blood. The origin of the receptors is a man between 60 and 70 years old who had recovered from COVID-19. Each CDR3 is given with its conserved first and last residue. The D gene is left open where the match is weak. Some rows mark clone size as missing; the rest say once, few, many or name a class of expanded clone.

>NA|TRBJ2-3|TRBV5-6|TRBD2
TGTGCCAGCAGCGTAAGGACTAGCGGGGGAGGCGCAGATACGCAGTATTTT
CASSVRTSGGGADTQYF
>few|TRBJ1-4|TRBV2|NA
TGTGCCAGCTTCGAGCGGACTTCAACTAATGAAAAACTGTTTTTT
CASFERTSTNEKLFF
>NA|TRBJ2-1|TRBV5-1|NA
TGCGCCAGCAGCTCGACCGGGCTAGCCTGGAATGAGCAGTTCTTC
CASSSTGLAWNEQFF
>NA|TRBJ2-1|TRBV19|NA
TGTGCCAGTACCCGAGACAAGACCCTCTACAATGAGCAGTTCTTC
CASTRDKTLYNEQFF
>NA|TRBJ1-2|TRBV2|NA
TGTGCCAGCAATGGACAGAACTATGGCTACACCTTC
CASNGQNYGYTF
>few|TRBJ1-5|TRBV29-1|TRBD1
TGCAGCGTAGGACAGGGGGCAGGGGGCAATCAGCCCCAGCATTTT
CSVGQGAGGNQPQHF
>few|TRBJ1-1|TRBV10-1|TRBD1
TGCGCCAGCAGTGAGCCTGGACAGGGGAGGACTGAAGCTTTCTTT
CASSEPGQGRTEAFF
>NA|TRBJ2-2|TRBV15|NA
TGTGCCACCAGCAGAGGTCTGACGGGGAACACCGGGGAGCTGTTTTTT
CATSRGLTGNTGELFF
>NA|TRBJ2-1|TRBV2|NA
TGTGCCAGCATGGGGGGTAGTGACAATGAGCAGTTCTTC
CASMGGSDNEQFF
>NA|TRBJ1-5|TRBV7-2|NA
TGTGCCAGCAGCTTAGATGCGACAGCCAATCAGCCCCAGCATTTT
CASSLDATANQPQHF
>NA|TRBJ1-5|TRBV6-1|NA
TGTGCCAGCAGTGAGGGGGGAGGCGGCAATCAGCCCCAGCATTTT
CASSEGGGGNQPQHF
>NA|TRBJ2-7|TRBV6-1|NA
TGTGCCAGCAGTGATTCTCTAGGAGAGCAGTACTTC
CASSDSLGEQYF
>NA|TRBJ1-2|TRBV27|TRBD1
TGTGCCAGCAGACGACAGGGGGTTGACTATGGCTACACCTTC
CASRRQGVDYGYTF
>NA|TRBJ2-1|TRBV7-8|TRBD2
TGTGCCAGCAGCTTAGTGCGGTCTAGCGGGAGTAGCCACAATGAGCAGTTCTTC
CASSLVRSSGSSHNEQFF
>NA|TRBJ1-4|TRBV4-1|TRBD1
TGCGCCAGCAGCCAAGATCGGGGGACAGGGTTGGATGAAAAACTGTTTTTT
CASSQDRGTGLDEKLFF
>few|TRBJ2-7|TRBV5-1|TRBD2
TGCGCCAGCGGACTAGCGGGGGGATACGAGCAGTACTTC
CASGLAGGYEQYF
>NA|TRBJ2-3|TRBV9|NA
TGTGCCAGCAGCGTACACGGGAGTCATAGCACAGATACGCAGTATTTT
CASSVHGSHSTDTQYF
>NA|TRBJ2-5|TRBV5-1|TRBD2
TGCGCCAGCAGCTTGGCAGGTTTGAGCGGGGGAGGTGAGACCCAGTACTTC
CASSLAGLSGGGETQYF
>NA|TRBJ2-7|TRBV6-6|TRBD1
TGTGCCAGCAGTGGACAGGGAACCTACGAGCAGTACTTC
CASSGQGTYEQYF
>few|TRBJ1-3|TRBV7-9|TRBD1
TGTGCCAGCAGCCATGGGACAGGGGGCCACACCATATATTTT
CASSHGTGGHTIYF
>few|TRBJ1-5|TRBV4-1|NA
TGCGCCAGCAGCCGAAGTTGGGACAATCGTAACCAGCCCCAGCATTTT
CASSRSWDNRNQPQHF
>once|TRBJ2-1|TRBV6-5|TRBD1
TGTGCCAGCAGCCGCACAGGGGGCGCGGACAATGAGCAGTTCTTC
CASSRTGGADNEQFF
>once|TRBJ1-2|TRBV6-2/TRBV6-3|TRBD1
TGTGCCAGCAGTTACTCCCATTACCGGGACAGAGGAGCGAATAACTATGGCTACACCTTC
CASSYSHYRDRGANNYGYTF
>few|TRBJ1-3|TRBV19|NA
TGTGCCAGTACCCAACCGGGGTTCTCTGGAAACACCATATATTTT
CASTQPGFSGNTIYF
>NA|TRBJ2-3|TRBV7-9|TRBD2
TGTGCCAGCAGGGAACTAGCGGATACGCAGTATTTT
CASRELADTQYF
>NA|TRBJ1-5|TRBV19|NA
TGTGCCAGTAGGCGGGGCGGGGAGACGCGCAATCAGCCCCAGCATTTT
CASRRGGETRNQPQHF
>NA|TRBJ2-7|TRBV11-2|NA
TGTGCCAGCAGCCCGAGACGGGAAACCTACGAGCAGTACTTC
CASSPRRETYEQYF
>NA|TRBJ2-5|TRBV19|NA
TGTGCCAGTAGTCGGGGGGAGACCCAGTACTTC
CASSRGETQYF
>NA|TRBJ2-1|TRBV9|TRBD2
TGTGCCAGCAGCCCGCGTCTAGCGGGGTCCTACAATGAGCAGTTCTTC
CASSPRLAGSYNEQFF
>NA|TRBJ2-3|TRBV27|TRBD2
TGTGCCAGCAGTTTGGGGACTAGCGTTTCAGATACGCAGTATTTT
CASSLGTSVSDTQYF
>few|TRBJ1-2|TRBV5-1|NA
TGCGCCAGCAGCTTGGTACAGGGAATAGATGGCTACACCTTC
CASSLVQGIDGYTF
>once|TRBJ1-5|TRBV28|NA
TGTGCCAGCAGTTTAATGAGGAGGGGTCGTCAGCCCCAGCATTTT
CASSLMRRGRQPQHF
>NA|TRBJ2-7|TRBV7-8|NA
TGTGCCAGCAGCTTAGCGGGAGGATTGAACGAGCAGTACTTC
CASSLAGGLNEQYF
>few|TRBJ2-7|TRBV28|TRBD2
TGTGCCAGCAGCCCAACTAGCGGGAACTCCTACGAGCAGTACTTC
CASSPTSGNSYEQYF
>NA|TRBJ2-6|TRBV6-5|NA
TGTGCCGGGTACAGGGAAGGGTCTGGGGCCAACGTCCTGACTTTC
CAGYREGSGANVLTF
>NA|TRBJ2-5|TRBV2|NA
TGTGCCAGCAGTGAAGGCGGCGTGGAGACCCAGTACTTC
CASSEGGVETQYF
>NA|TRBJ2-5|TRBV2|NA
TGTGCCAGCAGTGGTAGGACAAGGCAAGAGACCCAGTACTTC
CASSGRTRQETQYF
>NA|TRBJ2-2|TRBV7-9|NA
TGTGCCAGCAGCTTAGGACAGGCAACCGGGGAGCTGTTTTTT
CASSLGQATGELFF